One sample yielded the 27 T cell receptor beta chains listed below, sequenced in a study of vaccination and CD4 T cells after COVID-19. MiXCR, applied by TCRdb to the PCR reads, yields one record per CDR3 protein. The sample lists 15,000 to 20,000 distinct CDR3 sequences, approximately 60% occurring once. The sequences come from CD4+ T cells from blood, collected after SARS-CoV-2 vaccination. The origin of the receptors is a human donor who had recovered from COVID-19.

The chain recombines TRBV6-2 or TRBV6-3 with TRBJ2-2; 7 positions agree with TRBD1. The CDR3 loop spans 15 amino acids. Losses at the gene ends were 6 bases for V and 6 bases for J; bases not matched to a gene: 10. The germline CDR1 and CDR2 sequences are MNHEY and SVGEGT. CDR3 in DNA: TGTGCCAGCAGAAGAACCGGGCAGGGGGCCGGGGAGCTGTTTTTT. Translating it yields CASRRTGQGAGELFF.

The gene calls are TRBV27 and TRBJ2-1; 9 bases align to TRBD1. The trim removed 5 bases at V and 5 bases at J, leaving 7 bases unmatched. Germline loops: CDR1 MNHEY, CDR2 SMNVEV (reference sequence). The CDR3 spans 15 residues. The CDR3 nucleotides read TGTGCCAGCAGTGGGCGGGACAGGGTCAACAATGAGCAGTTCTTC. Translating gives CASSGRDRVNNEQFF.

The table lists this clonotype with a few counts. The rearrangement links TRBV19 to TRBJ2-5; 12 positions agree with TRBD2. The CDR3 is made up of 15 amino acids. V shed 5 bases, J shed 5 bases, and the junction held 6 bases outside the gene matches. Germline V CDR1 and CDR2: LNHDA, SQIVND (reference sequence). The CDR3 nucleotides read TGTGCCAGTAGTCCGCGGACTAGCGGGATCGAGACCCAGTACTTC. Protein sequence: CASSPRTSGIETQYF.

This clonotype has only a few counts. As DNA, the CDR3 is TGTGCCAGCAGCTTTGGGAGCTCCTACAATGAGCAGTTCTTC. Translation gives CASSFGSSYNEQFF. V gene TRBV7-9 combines with J gene TRBJ2-1, with a weak D call TRBD2 (5 bases). V gave up 3 bases and J gave up 0 bases, with 6 bases separating them. Germline lookup yields CDR1 SEHNR and CDR2 FQNEAQ (reference sequence). The CDR3 consists of 14 residues.

The genes are TRBV10-1 and TRBJ1-1; D is undetermined. The V end lost 2 bases, the J end lost 4 bases, and 8 bases lay between the germline ends. Germline loops: CDR1 WNHNN, CDR2 SYGVQD (reference sequence). The CDR3 runs 13 residues. CDR3 bases: TGCGCCAGCAGTGAGGGCTGGAGCACTGAAGCTTTCTTT. Its translation: CASSEGWSTEAFF.

This clonotype was picked up a small number of times. This chain uses TRBV7-2 with TRBJ1-2; no firm D call. The V end was cut by 1 base, the J end by 7 bases, with 13 bases between. CDR1 is SGHTA and CDR2 is FQGNSA in the germline V gene. There are 14 residues in the CDR3. This chain's CDR3 is CASSLVSQLPGYTF. In DNA, the CDR3 is TGTGCCAGCAGCTTAGTTTCCCAGTTACCTGGCTACACCTTC.

The table lists this clonotype with a few counts. CDR3 sequence (DNA): TGTGCCAGCAGACAAGGGGGCAGGGGTCCTGGCTACACCTTC. This gives the protein CASRQGGRGPGYTF. V usage is TRBV6-2 or TRBV6-3 and J usage is TRBJ1-2, with 7 bases fitting TRBD1. V dropped 6 bases and J dropped 7; count of bases not matched to a gene: 11. From germline, CDR1 is MNHEY and CDR2 SVGEGT. The length of the CDR3 is 14 residues.

This chain joins TRBV2 and TRBJ2-2; D perhaps matches TRBD2 (6 bases). CDR3 size: 14 residues. Trimming removed 3 bases from V and 5 bases from J, with 10 bases in between. The germline CDR1 and CDR2 sequences are SNHLY and FYNNEI. The CDR3 protein is CASSDGGSTGELFF. CDR3 DNA sequence: TGTGCCAGCAGTGACGGGGGTTCGACCGGGGAGCTGTTTTTT.

V gene TRBV20-1 combines with J gene TRBJ2-1, with 10 bases matching TRBD2. This CDR3 spans 16 amino acids. After removal of 1 base from V and 3 bases from J, the junction contained 6 bases not matched to a gene. Germline V gene sequence: CDR1 DFQATT, CDR2 SNEGSKA (reference sequence). The CDR3, as DNA: TGCAGTGCTAGAGCTCCGGGACTAGCGTACTACAATGAGCAGTTCTTC. This codes for CSARAPGLAYYNEQFF.

The count of this clonotype is one. This chain uses TRBV18 with TRBJ2-5; D call uncertain. V was clipped by 5 bases and J by 6 bases, with 7 bases between them. CDR3 size: 11 residues. CDR1 is KGHSH, CDR2 LQKENI, per germline. The chain's CDR3 is CASSNRQTQYF. The CDR3 DNA follows: TGTGCCAGCTCAAATAGGCAGACCCAGTACTTC.

The gene calls are TRBV19 and TRBJ1-2; 10 positions match TRBD1. The germline V gene has CDR1 LNHDA and CDR2 SQIVND (reference sequence). The CDR3 runs 16 residues. Losses at the gene ends were 2 bases for V and 4 bases for J; bases not matched to a gene: 7. CDR3: CASSIPPGQGSYGYTF. CDR3 DNA: TGTGCCAGTAGTATACCCCCGGGACAGGGGAGCTATGGCTACACCTTC.

This clonotype was recorded a few times. The V call is TRBV7-9, the J call TRBJ1-2; D not certain. This CDR3 comprises 11 residues. CDR1 and CDR2 (germline): SEHNR, FQNEAQ (reference sequence). V was trimmed by 1 base and J by 5 bases, leaving 2 bases between them. The CDR3 nucleotides read TGTGCCAGCAGCTTAGAGTATGGCTACACCTTC. Translation: CASSLEYGYTF.

This chain joins TRBV28 and TRBJ1-2, with 8 bases fitting TRBD1. V trimming: 2 bases; J trimming: 6 bases; junction bases outside the gene matches: 5. Per germline, CDR1 MDHEN and CDR2 SYDVKM. This CDR3 is 14 amino acids long. This CDR3 reads CASSLVQGGHGYTF. The DNA of the CDR3 is TGTGCCAGCAGTTTAGTACAGGGGGGCCATGGCTACACCTTC.

The J gene is TRBJ2-1, the V gene TRBV6-1; 8 bases agree with TRBD2. V shed 5 bases, J shed 3 bases, and the junction held 6 bases outside the gene matches. Germline CDR1 and CDR2: MNHNS and SASEGT. The CDR3 sequence is 15 residues long. The CDR3 loop is CASSPTSGGYNEQFF. Written as DNA, the CDR3 is TGTGCCAGCAGTCCTACTAGCGGAGGCTACAATGAGCAGTTCTTC.

V is TRBV11-2 and J is TRBJ1-6; no firm D call. Trimming took 0 bases from V and 9 from J, leaving 6 bases between them. The CDR3 is 13 residues long. Germline assignment: CDR1 SGHAT and CDR2 FQNNGV. CDR3 region: CASSLDRSSPLHF. CDR3 sequence (DNA): TGTGCCAGCAGCTTAGACAGAAGTTCACCCCTCCACTTT.

CDR3 loop: CASGPTGLAGYNEQFF. The CDR3 bases are TGTGCCAGCGGGCCAACAGGACTAGCGGGTTACAATGAGCAGTTCTTC. The chain couples TRBV6-1 to TRBJ2-1; 11 positions agree with TRBD2. Germline V gene sequence: CDR1 MNHNS, CDR2 SASEGT. The V gene end was trimmed by 8 bases and the J gene end by 4 bases; junction bases not matched to a gene: 10. The CDR3 has 16 residues.

V and J are TRBV20-1 and TRBJ2-7, with TRBD1 as a possible D gene (5 bases). The CDR3 totals 14 residues. Germline assignment: CDR1 DFQATT and CDR2 SNEGSKA (reference sequence). The ends were cut back, 3 bases at V and 4 bases at J, with 16 bases in the middle. The CDR3 sequence: CSASTAGNFYEQYF. CDR3 coding DNA: TGCAGTGCTAGTACGGCAGGGAATTTTTACGAGCAGTACTTC.

The chain carries TRBV6-1 and TRBJ2-7; 9 bases match TRBD1. The CDR3 is 15 amino acids. CDR1 and CDR2 (germline): MNHNS, SASEGT. The ends lost 6 bases at V and 4 bases at J; junction bases unmatched: 10. CDR3 in DNA: TGTGCCAGCAGATCGACAGGGGGAATTCCTTACGAGCAGTACTTC. Residues: CASRSTGGIPYEQYF.

This clonotype was observed a handful of times. V usage is TRBV19 and J usage is TRBJ1-5; perhaps TRBD1 as D (5 bases). This CDR3 spans 16 amino acids. From germline, CDR1 is LNHDA and CDR2 SQIVND (reference sequence). V was pared by 5 bases and J by 3 bases, with 17 bases between. DNA for the CDR3: TGTGCCAGTAGTTCCACGGGGCAGGGCGTCAATCAGCCCCAGCATTTT. The encoded protein is CASSSTGQGVNQPQHF. The variable domain in full, completed from reference TRBV19 and TRBJ1-5, reads DGGITQSPKYLFRKEGQNVTLSCEQNLNHDAMYWYRQDPGQGLRLIYYSQIVNDFQKGDIAEGYSVSREKKESFPLTVTSAQKNPTAFYLCASSSTGQGVNQPQHFGDGTRLSIL.

The V gene is TRBV7-3, the J gene TRBJ2-5, with D maybe TRBD2 (6 bases). CDR1 and CDR2 from the germline V gene are SGHTA and FQGTGA. Deletions cut 6 bases from V and 2 bases from J, with 13 bases between. The CDR3 consists of 14 residues. CDR3 residues: CASSATGTQETQYF. Here the CDR3 DNA reads TGTGCCAGCAGTGCCACTGGGACTCAAGAGACCCAGTACTTC.

The chain joins TRBV19 to TRBJ2-3; 8 bases are shared with TRBD1. Looked up from germline, CDR1 is LNHDA and CDR2 is SQIVND (reference sequence). This CDR3 is 15 amino acids long. With V trimmed by 2 bases and J by 1 base, 2 bases remained unmatched. The CDR3: CASSIQGAGTDTQYF. The CDR3, as DNA: TGTGCCAGTAGTATACAGGGGGCTGGCACAGATACGCAGTATTTT.

This chain connects TRBV20-1 to TRBJ2-3, with D perhaps matching TRBD1 or TRBD2 (5 bases each). This CDR3 spans 14 amino acids. The V gene lost 6 bases and the J gene lost 1 base, with 14 bases spanning the gap. The V gene's germline CDR1 is DFQATT and CDR2 SNEGSKA (reference sequence). In DNA form, the CDR3 reads TGCAGTGCAAGGGGACCTGGGCGCACAGATACGCAGTATTTT. Translation: CSARGPGRTDTQYF.

The CDR3 region is CASSLGGEGNTIYF. The CDR3 coding sequence is TGTGCCAGCAGTTTAGGGGGCGAAGGAAACACCATATATTTT. V usage is TRBV6-5 and J usage is TRBJ1-3, with 7 bases fitting TRBD1. This CDR3 has 14 amino acids. In germline, CDR1 is MNHEY, CDR2 SVGAGI. J lost 4 bases, V lost 4 bases, and 4 bases had no gene match.

The rearrangement uses TRBV20-1 and TRBJ1-2; D is unresolved. The V and J ends lost 6 bases and 1 base respectively, with 12 bases between them. Per the germline V gene, CDR1 is DFQATT and CDR2 is SNEGSKA (reference sequence). The CDR3 loop spans 13 amino acids. CDR3 in DNA: TGCAGTGCCATCGAACACTTTAACTATGGCTACACCTTC. Translation: CSAIEHFNYGYTF.

This chain links TRBV20-1 with TRBJ2-3, with 7 bases identical to TRBD2. Germline V CDR1 and CDR2: DFQATT, SNEGSKA (reference sequence). The junction had 3 bases not matched to a gene; V was cut back by 1 base and J by 2 bases. The CDR3 consists of 14 residues. The CDR3 DNA is TGCAGTGCTAGAGGGACTAGTTTCACAGATACGCAGTATTTT. Translated, it gives CSARGTSFTDTQYF.

The rearrangement links TRBV20-1 to TRBJ2-2; 14 bases line up with TRBD2. Germline CDR1 DFQATT, CDR2 SNEGSKA (reference sequence). With 0 bases clipped from V and 8 bases from J, the junction kept 5 bases outside the gene matches. The CDR3 covers 16 residues. CDR3: CSARDATSGRVGELFF. CDR3 nucleotides: TGCAGTGCTAGAGATGCGACTAGCGGGAGGGTTGGGGAGCTGTTTTTT.

The V gene is TRBV7-8, the J gene TRBJ1-2; D is unresolved. The CDR3 sequence is 16 residues long. CDR1 is SGHVS, CDR2 FQNEAQ, per germline. V lost 5 bases, J lost 0 bases, and 16 bases lay in between. The CDR3 DNA sequence: TGTGCCAGCAGCGACGGACGGTGGAGTCCTAACTATGGCTACACCTTC. It translates to CASSDGRWSPNYGYTF. Full variable domain (rest looked up from reference TRBV7-8 and TRBJ1-2): GAGVSQSPRYKVAKRGQDVALRCDPISGHVSLFWYQQALGQGPEFLTYFQNEAQLDKSGLPSDRFFAERPEGSVSTLKIQRTQQEDSAVYLCASSDGRWSPNYGYTFGSGTRLTVV.